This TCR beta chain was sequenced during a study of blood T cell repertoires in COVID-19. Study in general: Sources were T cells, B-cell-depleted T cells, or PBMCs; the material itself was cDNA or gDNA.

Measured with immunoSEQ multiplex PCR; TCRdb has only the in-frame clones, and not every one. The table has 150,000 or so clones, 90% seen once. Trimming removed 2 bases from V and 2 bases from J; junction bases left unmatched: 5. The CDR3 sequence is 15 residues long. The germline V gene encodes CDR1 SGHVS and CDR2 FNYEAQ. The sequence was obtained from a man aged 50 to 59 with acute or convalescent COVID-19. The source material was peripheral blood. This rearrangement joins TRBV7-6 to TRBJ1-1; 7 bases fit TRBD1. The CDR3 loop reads CASSLRGTDNTEAFF. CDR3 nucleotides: TGTGCCAGCAGCTTACGGGGGACAGATAACACTGAAGCTTTCTTT.